This T cell receptor (beta chain) was observed in a study of regulatory and conventional T cells in RAG deficiency (dated by TCRdb to 2016 to 2017). Looking at the study overall: High-throughput TCR beta sequencing was used to compare the repertoire diversity and composition of Treg, conventional CD4+ and CD8+ T cells between RAG-deficient patients and healthy controls. Summary of the overall study and its limitations: Rather than being bona fide Treg cells, the sorted CD25-high CD127-low cells in Omenn syndrome patients may represent peripherally activated cells. All patient T-cell subsets had shorter CDR3 lengths; Omenn syndrome patients showed >75% Treg-Tconv repertoire overlap at nucleotide and amino acid level. Compared with controls, Omenn syndrome and CID/AS patients had roughly 95-fold fewer unique TCR beta sequences in Treg cells, whereas the reduction in the other subsets was around 10-fold. RAG-deficient patients showed markedly lower Shannon entropy and higher Simpson indices than control T-cell subpopulations. Some T-cell subset analyses were not done for some subjects.

The germline ends are 13 bases apart after V is trimmed by 2 bases and J by 6 bases. Reading the germline V gene gives CDR1 MNHNS and CDR2 SASEGT. From its cysteine to its phenylalanine, the CDR3 spans 14 amino acids. The read is trimmed to its CDR3 DNA, 42 bases read in frame from base 1. Library creation used the immunoSEQ multiplex PCR assay. Rearranged TCR beta chain products were amplified from genomic DNA of sorted T-cell subsets and sequenced. The source study handled its data this way. Repertoire diversity of productive TCR beta rearrangements was quantified using Shannon entropy and Simpson indices. To assess clonal expansion, the frequencies of the 100 most abundant productive TCR beta clonotypes were added up as a share of total reads. The TRB repertoires were evaluated with a self-reactivity index based on amino acid usage at CDR3beta positions 6 and 7. Two-way ANOVA was used for repertoire analyses, while Student t or Mann-Whitney tests were used for flow cytometric analyses. Held by TCRdb, this immuneACCESS table contains in-frame sequences only and omits some clones. Under half of the omission traces to an unresolved V gene where checked; the cause of the rest is unknown. D and trimming were read from the DNA, whereas the V and J calls and clone size are those reported in that table. This sample comprises approximately 21,000 clones, almost 96% of them detected only once. Together, the top ten hold about 1.2% of the sample.

As for this clone: Its recognized antigen is unknown. Base qualities were left out, and no much larger clone turns up one base away.

Conventional CD4+ T cells were purified from blood as CD25-low CD127-high cells before genomic DNA extraction. For repertoire analyses, the comparison group consisted of roughly 8 healthy control donors. This same sample was also part of a study on regulatory T cells. The second study, in turn, reports: The multiplex PCR relied on 52 forward TRBV primers and 13 reverse TRBJ primers, and amplification bias was corrected through assay-based and computational methods. In patients, repertoires had restricted unique TRB V-J pairs and skewed V and J gene usage, with regulatory T cells showing the most marked changes. T-cell receptor beta repertoires of sorted regulatory, conventional CD4+ and CD8+ T cells were compared between CD3G-deficient patients and healthy controls. Peripheral blood mononuclear cells were isolated by Ficoll density separation. Within the immunoSEQ assay, multiplex PCR amplified rearranged TRB loci from genomic DNA. Sequencing of the TRB amplicons was done on an Illumina HiSeq platform. Raw sequences were error-filtered and aligned to reference gene sequences by custom algorithms, then analyzed with the immunoSEQ online tools. Frequencies of productive and nonproductive TRB rearrangements were assessed among unique sequences as well as among total sequences. For group comparisons, t tests, Mann-Whitney tests or two-way ANOVA were performed in Prism software.

Sequenced sample: CD25- CD4+ T cells sorted from blood. This receptor was taken from a human donor in good health. The rearrangement combines TRBV6-1 with TRBJ1-2, with the D gene call left open. The bases read TGTGCCAGCAGTGAATTACCGGAGTTCAATGGCTACACCTTC. It is translated as CASSELPEFNGYTF.